This T cell receptor (beta chain) is from a study of cytomegalovirus exposure and HLA in healthy donors. Study results and limitations: The classifier, whose performance was assessed in both the original and validation cohorts, reportedly diagnosed cytomegalovirus status with high specificity and sensitivity. Presence/absence analyses treated sequencing depth as roughly uniform across donors. A reported reduction in N-insertions relative to the approximately 640-donor mean was seen in an Asian-associated ancestry cluster in a later analysis.

Points on this clone: Antigen: not known.

PCR used 60 Vbeta primers and 13 Jbeta primers. Original processing notes: Per a later analysis, the number of unique TCR beta chains was roughly 87 million, of which 9 million to 14 million were shared. The method was immunoSEQ multiplex PCR; TCRdb's version includes in-frame clones alone and lacks a portion of them. V, J and clone size are those of that table, while D and trimming were read from the DNA. Found here are around 170,000 clones, 80% to 85% of them singletons; the top ten hold 0.38%. Germline V gives CDR1 WSHSY, CDR2 SAAADI. This CDR3 has 17 amino acids. V lost 4 bases and J lost 0; bases outside the gene matches: 10.

The origin of this receptor is a boy aged 2-15 years in good health and CMV-seronegative. The chain links TRBV10-2 to TRBJ2-7; 9 bases are a match to TRBD2. Sample: PBMCs. The CDR3 region has the DNA TGCGCCAGCAGTGGGGGTCCTCTAGCGGGAATCTCCTACGAGCAGTACTTC. Encoded protein: CASSGGPLAGISYEQYF.